This T cell receptor (beta chain) was sequenced in a study of blood T cell repertoires in COVID-19. Study context: Acute and convalescent COVID-19 specimens originated in the United States, Italy and Spain. T cells, B-cell-depleted T cells, or PBMCs provided the cDNA or gDNA that served as material.

In the authors' workflow: Nucleated cell number was recorded as an estimate derived from reference gene primer amplification. The data were produced by immunoSEQ multiplex PCR, yet TCRdb's version contains in-frame clones alone and is incomplete. V and J calls and clone size are as listed in that table; D and trimming were resolved from the DNA. The sample holds 150,000 to 200,000 clones, more than 85% seen once. The sequence derives from a man between 65 and 80 years old with active or convalescent COVID-19. Material for sequencing was peripheral blood.

Here the CDR3 reads CASSPRWRETMTGELFF. In DNA, the CDR3 is TGCGCCAGCAGCCCCCGCTGGCGGGAGACGATGACCGGGGAGCTGTTTTTT. The V gene is TRBV4-1, the J gene TRBJ2-2; 7 bases fit TRBD2. Germline loops: CDR1 MGHRA, CDR2 YSYEKL. The CDR3 runs to 17 residues. The J segment lost 5 bases and the V segment lost 4 bases, leaving 13 bases of the junction unmatched.